These T cell receptor beta chains were read from a single sample in a study of T cell changes during pregnancy in multiple sclerosis. Some clones are missing from TCRdb's copy, which holds only in-frame ones; the method was immunoSEQ multiplex PCR. The sample has some 69,000 clones, around 91% seen once. The specimen comprised peripheral blood, sampled in the second trimester of pregnancy. Every receptor here comes from a female donor in good health, enrolled as a control in a pregnancy study. CDR3s include the opening cysteine and the closing phenylalanine or tryptophan. Each record gives: V gene, J gene, clone size, D gene, CDR3 protein. A D gene is named only where the DNA matches it firmly. Expanded clones get a size class; other rows say once, few or many, or leave the size out.

v_call: TRBV10-3
j_call: TRBJ1-2
clone_size: NA
d_call: NA
cdr3_aa: CAISLKSLYGYTF

v_call: TRBV27
j_call: TRBJ2-3
clone_size: NA
d_call: NA
cdr3_aa: CASYRGHADTQYF

v_call: TRBV19
j_call: TRBJ1-5
clone_size: NA
d_call: TRBD1
cdr3_aa: CASRDSNQPQHF

v_call: TRBV11-2
j_call: TRBJ1-2
clone_size: NA
d_call: NA
cdr3_aa: CASSLGVGGGALGYTF

v_call: TRBV5-4
j_call: TRBJ1-1
clone_size: NA
d_call: NA
cdr3_aa: CASSLSRTEAFF

v_call: TRBV29-1
j_call: TRBJ2-7
clone_size: NA
d_call: TRBD1
cdr3_aa: CSVAQGALYEQYF

v_call: TRBV2
j_call: TRBJ1-5
clone_size: few
d_call: TRBD1
cdr3_aa: CASRGQGLLNQPQHF

v_call: TRBV25-1
j_call: TRBJ1-5
clone_size: NA
d_call: TRBD1
cdr3_aa: CASSTGEEPQHF

v_call: TRBV19
j_call: TRBJ2-7
clone_size: once
d_call: TRBD2
cdr3_aa: CASSILAGGGYEQYF

v_call: TRBV6-1
j_call: TRBJ2-3
clone_size: NA
d_call: TRBD2
cdr3_aa: CASSDWTSGTDTQYF

v_call: TRBV7-6
j_call: TRBJ2-2
clone_size: once
d_call: NA
cdr3_aa: CASSRQRVGNTGELFF

v_call: TRBV29-1
j_call: TRBJ1-3
clone_size: NA
d_call: NA
cdr3_aa: CSVAIDTQTTIYF

v_call: TRBV2
j_call: TRBJ1-5
clone_size: NA
d_call: NA
cdr3_aa: CASSERGVQPQHF

v_call: TRBV5-8
j_call: TRBJ2-7
clone_size: NA
d_call: NA
cdr3_aa: CASSYASEQYF

v_call: TRBV9
j_call: TRBJ2-1
clone_size: NA
d_call: NA
cdr3_aa: CASSPLGRSDEQFF

v_call: TRBV5-1
j_call: TRBJ1-1
clone_size: NA
d_call: NA
cdr3_aa: CASSLDTNTEAFF

v_call: TRBV30
j_call: TRBJ1-2
clone_size: NA
d_call: TRBD1
cdr3_aa: CAWSVQGYTGGYTF

v_call: TRBV6-5
j_call: TRBJ2-7
clone_size: NA
d_call: NA
cdr3_aa: CASSYSSGSYEQYF

v_call: TRBV11-2
j_call: TRBJ2-1
clone_size: NA
d_call: TRBD2
cdr3_aa: CASSPLAGLYNEQFF

v_call: TRBV5-1
j_call: TRBJ1-1
clone_size: NA
d_call: TRBD1
cdr3_aa: CASSLGQGDEAFF

v_call: TRBV9
j_call: TRBJ2-7
clone_size: NA
d_call: TRBD2
cdr3_aa: CASSASGGNYEQYF

v_call: TRBV28
j_call: TRBJ2-7
clone_size: NA
d_call: TRBD1
cdr3_aa: CASSLGDRGPSEQYF

v_call: TRBV19
j_call: TRBJ2-5
clone_size: NA
d_call: TRBD2
cdr3_aa: CASGLAVQETQYF

v_call: TRBV7-2
j_call: TRBJ2-2
clone_size: NA
d_call: TRBD1
cdr3_aa: CASSPTGVTGELFF

v_call: TRBV18
j_call: TRBJ2-3
clone_size: NA
d_call: TRBD2
cdr3_aa: CASSPRGVSDTQYF

v_call: TRBV5-1
j_call: TRBJ2-5
clone_size: once
d_call: TRBD2
cdr3_aa: CASSLRSGGARETQYF

v_call: TRBV19
j_call: TRBJ2-1
clone_size: NA
d_call: NA
cdr3_aa: CASRDFYNEQFF

v_call: TRBV28
j_call: TRBJ2-5
clone_size: NA
d_call: TRBD2
cdr3_aa: CASSNLAGGRETQYF

v_call: TRBV6-1
j_call: TRBJ2-3
clone_size: medium-sized
d_call: TRBD1
cdr3_aa: CASPGQGETDTQYF

v_call: TRBV7-6
j_call: TRBJ1-2
clone_size: NA
d_call: TRBD1
cdr3_aa: CASSPGGGGDGYTF

v_call: TRBV6-1
j_call: TRBJ1-2
clone_size: NA
d_call: NA
cdr3_aa: CASSDMGGNGYTF

v_call: TRBV6-1
j_call: TRBJ2-1
clone_size: once
d_call: NA
cdr3_aa: CASRWPGRKYNEQFF

v_call: TRBV19
j_call: TRBJ1-2
clone_size: NA
d_call: NA
cdr3_aa: CASSRGGNYGYTF

v_call: TRBV27
j_call: TRBJ1-6
clone_size: NA
d_call: TRBD1
cdr3_aa: CASSLTGNGSPLHF

v_call: TRBV27
j_call: TRBJ2-1
clone_size: NA
d_call: NA
cdr3_aa: CASSLMRDILRYNEQFF

v_call: TRBV5-6
j_call: TRBJ2-4
clone_size: NA
d_call: NA
cdr3_aa: CASSELGGGGENIQYF

v_call: TRBV19
j_call: TRBJ1-1
clone_size: NA
d_call: NA
cdr3_aa: CASYRKRRTNTEAFF

v_call: TRBV13
j_call: TRBJ2-5
clone_size: once
d_call: NA
cdr3_aa: CASSPATEFETQYF

v_call: TRBV7-9
j_call: TRBJ2-2
clone_size: NA
d_call: TRBD2
cdr3_aa: CASSATSGRTYTGELFF

v_call: TRBV4-2
j_call: TRBJ1-6
clone_size: NA
d_call: NA
cdr3_aa: CASGRQPNSPLHF

v_call: TRBV30
j_call: TRBJ1-2
clone_size: NA
d_call: NA
cdr3_aa: CAWGRVGGYTF

v_call: TRBV5-1
j_call: TRBJ1-1
clone_size: NA
d_call: TRBD1
cdr3_aa: CASSPGGTGNPEAFF

v_call: TRBV5-1
j_call: TRBJ2-3
clone_size: NA
d_call: TRBD1
cdr3_aa: CASSPTGGYTDTQYF

v_call: TRBV7-6
j_call: TRBJ2-1
clone_size: NA
d_call: TRBD2
cdr3_aa: CASSPSGGAYNEQFF